Below, 2 T cell receptor beta chains from the same sample are listed, as sequenced in a study of graft-versus-host responses after intestinal transplantation. The repertoire was sequenced with immunoSEQ multiplex PCR; TCRdb's copy has only in-frame clones and lacks some. Of some 45,000 clones detected, 85% to 95% appear once; the ten largest clones hold around 1.6%. The sample consisted of PBMCs, taken approximately 340 days after intestinal transplant. These receptor sequences come from a human patient who received an intestinal transplant, so some T cells may come from the graft donor.

J is TRBJ2-7 and V is TRBV7-9; D may be TRBD2 (6 bases). The CDR3 is 14 amino acids. The V gene lost 1 base and the J gene lost 2 bases, with 9 bases spanning the gap. Per germline, CDR1 SEHNR and CDR2 FQNEAQ (reference sequence). The DNA of the CDR3 is TGTGCCAGCAGCTTAGATGGGGGGACCTACGAGCAGTACTTC. Residues: CASSLDGGTYEQYF.

J is TRBJ2-4 and V is TRBV7-2, with TRBD1 matching over 7 bases. Germline CDR1 is SGHTA and CDR2 is FQGNSA. The J segment lost 5 bases and the V segment lost 5 bases, leaving 9 bases of the junction unmatched. The CDR3 sequence is 15 residues long. The CDR3 nucleotides are TGTGCCAGCAGCCGTCCCGGGACAGCTGAAAACATTCAGTACTTC. This encodes CASSRPGTAENIQYF.